This T cell receptor (beta chain) was profiled in a study of Tregs in tolerant kidney transplant recipients. Clones were read by immunoSEQ multiplex PCR, and TCRdb kept only the in-frame ones, dropping some. The sample has 200,000 to 300,000 clones; 84% are singletons. The CDR3 contains 14 residues. Per the germline V gene, CDR1 is SGHRS and CDR2 is YFSETQ. Trimming removed 5 bases from V and 0 bases from J, with 12 bases in between. This TCR derives from a human donor in good health. This sequence joins TRBV5-1 and TRBJ2-7; TRBD1 might be the D (6 bases). Sequenced input: CD4+ T cells from blood. The CDR3 reads CASSGQGGSYEQYF. In DNA form, the CDR3 reads TGCGCCAGCAGTGGGCAAGGGGGCTCCTACGAGCAGTACTTC.